This T cell receptor (beta chain) was identified in a study of blood T cell repertoires in COVID-19. Whole-study context: The cDNA or gDNA used as material had been derived from T cells, B-cell-depleted T cells, or PBMCs.

Seattle enrolled patients during active infection and tracked them longitudinally. In the original analysis: Quantification of nucleated cells was approximated via reference gene primer amplification. Here immunoSEQ multiplex PCR was the method, and the copy in TCRdb shows in-frame clones only, minus some. V and J calls and clone size are as listed in that table; D and trimming were resolved from the DNA. Of tens of thousands of clones detected, around nine tenths appear once; the ten largest clones hold 7.3%. Sequenced: peripheral blood. The TCR originated in a middle-aged man with COVID-19, enrolled during active disease.

Here the CDR3 reads CASSAQWDGGQYF. The DNA of the CDR3 is TGTGCCAGCAGCGCTCAATGGGACGGGGGGCAGTACTTC. The genes are TRBV3-1 (or the pseudogene TRBV3-2) and TRBJ2-7; a weak D match, TRBD2 (6 bases). This CDR3 region has 13 residues. Germline V gene data show CDR1 as LGHDT and CDR2 as YNNKEL (reference sequence). V lost 5 bases, J lost 9 bases, and 17 bases lay in between.